The clone carrying this T cell receptor beta chain showed up just a few times. The target antigen is unknown. The data originate from a study of CD8 T cells in ankylosing spondylitis. Study results and caveats: With a CD8+ phenotype, disease-linked clones were relatively rare in peripheral blood. Significant enrichment of disease-linked clones was reported in matched ankylosing spondylitis synovial fluid. Ankylosing spondylitis blood seemed to carry a telltale TCR beta motif made of about 8 highly homologous variants.

TCRdb processed the 5' RACE reads anew with MiXCR; each CDR3 protein has one entry. The sample carries 500,000 to 550,000 distinct CDR3 sequences, approximately 12% recorded once. Sequencing used blood, either unsorted or a sorted T cell fraction (not recorded which). This clonotype was sampled from a male donor with ankylosing spondylitis.

CDR3 nucleotide sequence: TGCAGCGTTGGGTCACCCCTGGGTGAAAAACTGTTTTTT. Its translation: CSVGSPLGEKLFF. The V gene is TRBV29-1, the J gene TRBJ1-4; D remains ambiguous. CDR3 size: 13 residues. V dropped 4 bases and J dropped 7 bases, with 13 bases sitting between them. Germline values: CDR1 SQVTM, CDR2 ANQGSEA.